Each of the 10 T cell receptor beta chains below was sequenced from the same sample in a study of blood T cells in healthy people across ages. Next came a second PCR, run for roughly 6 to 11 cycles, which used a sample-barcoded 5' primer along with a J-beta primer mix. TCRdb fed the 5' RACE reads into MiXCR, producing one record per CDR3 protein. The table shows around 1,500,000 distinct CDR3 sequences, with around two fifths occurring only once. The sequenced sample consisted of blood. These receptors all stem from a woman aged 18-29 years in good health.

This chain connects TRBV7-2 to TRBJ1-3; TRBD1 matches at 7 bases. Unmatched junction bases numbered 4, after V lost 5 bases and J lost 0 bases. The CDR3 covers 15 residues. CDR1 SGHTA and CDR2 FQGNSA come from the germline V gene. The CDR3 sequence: CASSPGTDSGNTIYF. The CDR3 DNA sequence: TGTGCCAGCAGCCCAGGGACAGACTCTGGAAACACCATATATTTT.

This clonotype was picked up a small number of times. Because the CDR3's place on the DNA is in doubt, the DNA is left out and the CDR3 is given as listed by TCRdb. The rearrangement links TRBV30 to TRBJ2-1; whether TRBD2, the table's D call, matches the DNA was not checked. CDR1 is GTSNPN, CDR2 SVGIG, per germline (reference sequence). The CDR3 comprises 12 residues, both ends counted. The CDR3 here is CAWSVGGGSGFF.

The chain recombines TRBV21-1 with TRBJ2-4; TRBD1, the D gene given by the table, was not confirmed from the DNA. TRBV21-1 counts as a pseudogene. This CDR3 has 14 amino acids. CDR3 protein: CASSGGTIQNIQYF. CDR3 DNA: TGTGCCAGCAGCGGGGGAACTATCCAAAACATTCAGTACTTC.

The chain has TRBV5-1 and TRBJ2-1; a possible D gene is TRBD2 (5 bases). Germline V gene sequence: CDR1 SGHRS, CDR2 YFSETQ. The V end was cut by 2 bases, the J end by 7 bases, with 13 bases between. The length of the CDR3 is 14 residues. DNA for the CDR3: TGCGCCAGCAGCTTCGTCGGACTGGAGAATGAGCAGTTCTTC. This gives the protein CASSFVGLENEQFF. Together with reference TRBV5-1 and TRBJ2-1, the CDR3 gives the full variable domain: KAGVTQTPRYLIKTRGQQVTLSCSPISGHRSVSWYQQTPGQGLQFLFEYFSETQRNKGNFPGRFSGRQFSNSRSEMNVSTLELGDSALYLCASSFVGLENEQFFGPGTRLTVL.

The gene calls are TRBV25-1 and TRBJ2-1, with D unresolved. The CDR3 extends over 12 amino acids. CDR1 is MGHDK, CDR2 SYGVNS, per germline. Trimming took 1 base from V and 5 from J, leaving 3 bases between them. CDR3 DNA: TGTGCCAGCAGTGAATTCAACAATGAGCAGTTCTTC. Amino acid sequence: CASSEFNNEQFF.

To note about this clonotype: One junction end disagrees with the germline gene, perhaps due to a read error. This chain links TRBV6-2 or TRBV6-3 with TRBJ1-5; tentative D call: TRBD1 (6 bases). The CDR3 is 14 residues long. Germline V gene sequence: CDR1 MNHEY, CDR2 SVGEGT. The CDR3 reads CASSYGGSNQPRHF. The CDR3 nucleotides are TGTGCCAGCAGTTACGGGGGCAGCAATCAGCCCCGGCATTTT.

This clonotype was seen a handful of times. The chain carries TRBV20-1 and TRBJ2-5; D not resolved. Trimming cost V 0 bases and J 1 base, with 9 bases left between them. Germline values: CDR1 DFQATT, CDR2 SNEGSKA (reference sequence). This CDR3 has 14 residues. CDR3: CSARDPRTQETQYF. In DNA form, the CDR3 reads TGCAGTGCTAGAGATCCCCGTACCCAAGAGACCCAGTACTTC.

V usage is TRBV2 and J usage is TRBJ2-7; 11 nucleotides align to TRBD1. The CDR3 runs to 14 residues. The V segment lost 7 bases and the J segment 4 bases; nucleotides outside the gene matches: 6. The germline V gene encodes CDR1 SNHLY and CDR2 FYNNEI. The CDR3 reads CASKGTGGLYEQYF. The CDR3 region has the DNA TGTGCCAGCAAAGGGACAGGGGGGTTGTACGAGCAGTACTTC.

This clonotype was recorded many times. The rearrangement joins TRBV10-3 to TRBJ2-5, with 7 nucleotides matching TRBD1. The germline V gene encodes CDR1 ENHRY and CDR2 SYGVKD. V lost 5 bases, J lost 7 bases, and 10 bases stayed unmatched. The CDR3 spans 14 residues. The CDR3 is CAISHPGTEGTQYF. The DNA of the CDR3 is TGTGCCATCAGTCACCCGGGGACAGAGGGGACCCAGTACTTC.

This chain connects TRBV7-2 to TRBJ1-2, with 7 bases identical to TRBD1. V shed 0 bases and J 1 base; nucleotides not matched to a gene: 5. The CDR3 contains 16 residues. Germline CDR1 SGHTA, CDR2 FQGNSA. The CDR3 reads CASSLARDSDNYGYTF. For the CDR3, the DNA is TGTGCCAGCAGCTTAGCTCGGGACAGCGATAACTATGGCTACACCTTC.